This entry features one TCR beta chain sequence. The antigen is undetermined. The record originates from a study of T cell responses to AZD1222 COVID-19 vaccine. The study, taken as a whole, reports: Among those given AZD1222, only 5 to 7 were seropositive at baseline. Across spike, vaccine-associated CD4 TCRs were found, dominant at 160-218 and 743-854. Donors, mostly white British, included more females; clonal diversity was possibly underestimated. Receipt of two AZD1222 doses was followed by a rise in Spike-specific TCR breadth and depth.

The repertoire was sequenced with immunoSEQ multiplex PCR; TCRdb's copy has only in-frame clones and lacks some. The table includes 170,000 or so clones, 90% to 95% detected once. The specimen was peripheral blood, collected on day 0 of AZD1222 vaccination. The sequence came from an adult in good health.

The chain's CDR3 is CASSHLRGNSGNTIYF. CDR3 nucleotide sequence: TGTGCCAGCAGCCACCTCCGAGGGAACTCTGGAAACACCATATATTTT. The rearrangement joins TRBV11-2 to TRBJ1-3; D unresolved. Germline CDR1 and CDR2: SGHAT and FQNNGV. The V end was cut by 5 bases, the J end by 0 bases, with 14 bases between. The CDR3 runs 16 residues.